The 13 T cell receptor beta chains given below trace back to one sample, sequenced in a study of blood T cell repertoires in COVID-19 (dated by TCRdb to 2018 to 2021). Library construction relied on the immunoSEQ multiplex PCR assay. TCRdb took over this immuneACCESS table, retaining in-frame rearrangements with V and J assigned. Such tables are incomplete; in checked studies, under half of the missing clones stem from an unresolved V gene, and the remainder is unexplained. The sample table holds around 200,000 clones, of which about 80% were seen once. Clones ranked in the top ten supply roughly 14% of the sample. Sequencing used peripheral blood. The receptors originated from a man in his thirties or forties with active or convalescent COVID-19.

The rearrangement uses TRBV5-8 and TRBJ2-1; the D gene is possibly TRBD1 (6 bases). The CDR3 covers 16 residues. Between the trimmed V and J ends, which lost 5 bases and 3 bases, there was a span of 18 bases. Germline CDR1 SGHTS, CDR2 YDEGEE. The CDR3 DNA follows: TGTGCCAGCAGACCGGCCGGGACACTGAGCTACAATGAGCAGTTCTTC. Translated: CASRPAGTLSYNEQFF.

This clone was found a few times. The gene calls are TRBV7-9 and TRBJ1-5; 9 nucleotides line up with TRBD1. Unmatched junction bases numbered 8, after V lost 5 bases and J lost 6 bases. The CDR3 loop spans 15 amino acids. CDR1 and CDR2 from the germline V gene are SEHNR and FQNEAQ (reference sequence). CDR3 DNA: TGTGCCAGCAGCCTAACAGGGGGCGTAAGTCAGCCCCAGCATTTT. Protein: CASSLTGGVSQPQHF.

The chain is built from TRBV15 and TRBJ2-3; 9 bases are shared with TRBD2. Germline values: CDR1 LNHNV, CDR2 YYDKDF (reference sequence). Trimming at V came to 7 bases and at J to 2 bases, leaving 7 bases not matched to a gene. The CDR3 covers 15 residues. This CDR3 is CATIPAGGHTDTQYF. The CDR3 DNA sequence: TGTGCCACCATACCAGCGGGGGGACACACAGATACGCAGTATTTT.

The V and J genes are TRBV27 and TRBJ2-7; TRBD1 matches at 7 bases. The CDR3 runs to 15 residues. The junction had 11 bases not matched to a gene; V was cut back by 6 bases and J by 3 bases. Per germline, CDR1 MNHEY and CDR2 SMNVEV (reference sequence). As DNA, the CDR3 is TGTGCCAGCAGGGGTACGTGGGACAGCGGCTACGAGCAGTACTTC. This gives the protein CASRGTWDSGYEQYF.

V and J are TRBV12-5 and TRBJ1-1, with 7 bases fitting TRBD1. Germline-derived CDR1 and CDR2 are LGHNT and FRNRAP. This CDR3 comprises 16 residues. V gave up 3 bases and J gave up 2 bases; unmatched junction bases: 9. CDR3 residues: CASGLSGQAINTEAFF. The CDR3 DNA follows: TGTGCTAGTGGTTTAAGCGGACAGGCGATAAACACTGAAGCTTTCTTT.

This chain uses TRBV30 with TRBJ1-2; tentatively, D is TRBD1 (5 bases). The CDR3 length is 13 residues. V lost 1 base and J 5 bases, leaving 11 bases between the germline ends. Germline values: CDR1 GTSNPN, CDR2 SVGIG (reference sequence). This CDR3 is CAWSEGSGYGYTF. As DNA, the CDR3 is TGTGCCTGGAGTGAGGGGTCGGGTTATGGCTACACCTTC.

This clone was counted a single time. The chain links TRBV3-1 (or the pseudogene TRBV3-2) to TRBJ1-1, with D possibly TRBD1 on 5 matching bases. The CDR3 loop spans 16 amino acids. CDR1 and CDR2 (germline): LGHDT, YNNKEL (reference sequence). Trimming stripped 0 bases from V and 10 bases from J, with 21 bases between. CDR3 sequence: CASSQDLRAGQEIAFF. The CDR3, as DNA: TGTGCCAGCAGCCAAGATCTACGGGCAGGGCAAGAAATAGCTTTCTTT.

V and J are TRBV18 and TRBJ1-1; 7 bases are shared with TRBD1. CDR1 and CDR2 (germline): KGHSH, LQKENI. Unmatched junction bases numbered 6, after V lost 5 bases and J lost 0 bases. CDR3 size: 15 residues. This chain's CDR3 is CASSGTAEMNTEAFF. CDR3 nucleotides: TGTGCCAGCTCAGGGACAGCGGAAATGAACACTGAAGCTTTCTTT.

This clone was counted a single time. The chain couples TRBV14 to TRBJ2-3; 7 bases match TRBD2. Germline V gene lookup returns CDR1 SGHDN and CDR2 FVKESK. There are 16 residues in the CDR3. After removal of 2 bases from V and 3 bases from J, the junction contained 8 bases not matched to a gene. This chain's CDR3 is CASSQWGGVETDTQYF. The CDR3 DNA reads as TGTGCCAGCAGCCAATGGGGGGGAGTAGAGACAGATACGCAGTATTTT.

The V and J genes are TRBV6-1 and TRBJ2-5; the D is unclear. Germline V CDR1 and CDR2: MNHNS, SASEGT. This CDR3 comprises 16 residues. The V gene lost 0 bases and the J gene lost 5 bases, with 16 bases spanning the gap. The CDR3 DNA follows: TGTGCCAGCAGTGAAGCATTGAAGCATCTCGTTGAGACCCAGTACTTC. Amino acids: CASSEALKHLVETQYF.

This clone has a handful of counts. V and J are TRBV4-1 and TRBJ2-7; possibly TRBD2 for D (6 bases). Trimming stripped 0 bases from V and 3 bases from J, with 12 bases between. There are 15 residues in the CDR3. Germline values: CDR1 MGHRA, CDR2 YSYEKL. CDR3 DNA sequence: TGCGCCAGCAGCCAAGATCGGAGGGGCCGCTACGAGCAGTACGTC. This gives the protein CASSQDRRGRYEQYV.

The rearrangement joins TRBV2 to TRBJ2-7, with D unresolved. This CDR3 is built from 13 residues. V dropped 3 bases and J dropped 4 bases, with 10 bases sitting between them. Germline lookup yields CDR1 SNHLY and CDR2 FYNNEI. CDR3 protein: CASSELGGYEQYF. CDR3 DNA: TGTGCCAGCAGTGAGCTAGGTGGGTACGAGCAGTACTTC.

The V and J genes are TRBV2 and TRBJ1-1; TRBD1 matches at 7 bases. There are 15 residues in the CDR3. CDR1 is SNHLY, CDR2 FYNNEI, per germline. V trimming: 2 bases; J trimming: 3 bases; junction bases outside the gene matches: 6. CDR3 sequence reads: CASSEIARGDTEAFF. The DNA of the CDR3 is TGTGCCAGCAGTGAAATCGCCAGGGGGGACACTGAAGCTTTCTTT. Together with reference TRBV2 and TRBJ1-1, the CDR3 gives the full variable domain: EPEVTQTPSHQVTQMGQEVILRCVPISNHLYFYWYRQILGQKVEFLVSFYNNEISEKSEIFDDQFSVERPDGSNFTLKIRSTKLEDSAMYFCASSEIARGDTEAFFGQGTRLTVV.